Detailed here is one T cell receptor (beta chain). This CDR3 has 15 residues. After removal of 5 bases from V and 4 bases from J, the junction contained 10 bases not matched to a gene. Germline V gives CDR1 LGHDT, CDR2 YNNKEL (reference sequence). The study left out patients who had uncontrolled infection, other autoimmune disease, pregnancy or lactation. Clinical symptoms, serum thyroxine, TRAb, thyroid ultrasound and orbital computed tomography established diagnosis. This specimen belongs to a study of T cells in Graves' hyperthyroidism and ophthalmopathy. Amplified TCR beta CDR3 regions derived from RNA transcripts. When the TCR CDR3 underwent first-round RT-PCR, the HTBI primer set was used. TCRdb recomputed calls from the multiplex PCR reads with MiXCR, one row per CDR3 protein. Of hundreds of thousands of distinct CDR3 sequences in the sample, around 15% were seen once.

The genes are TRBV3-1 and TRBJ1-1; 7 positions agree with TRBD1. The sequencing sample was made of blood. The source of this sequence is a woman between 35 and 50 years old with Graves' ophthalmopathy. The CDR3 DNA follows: TGTGCCAGCAGCTCACCTCAGGCAGGGGGCACTGAAGCTTTCTTT. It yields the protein CASSSPQAGGTEAFF.